This entry is about one T cell receptor (beta chain). Its antigen is currently unknown. Looked up from germline, CDR1 is MGHRA and CDR2 is YSYEKL. V dropped 1 base and J dropped 6 bases, with 13 bases sitting between them. The CDR3 spans 15 residues. This sample is part of a study of cytomegalovirus exposure and HLA in healthy donors. Study overall: As an earlier analysis found, roughly 180 million T cells yielded around 110 million unique TCR beta sequences. General study results and limits: Later on, an analysis showed TCR association rates differing by HLA locus, with DRB1 the most and HLA-C the fewest.

A multiplex PCR was run with 60 Vbeta primers and 13 Jbeta primers. Libraries were prepared by immunoSEQ multiplex PCR; TCRdb keeps only in-frame clonotypes and omits some of them. The sample carries about 190,000 clones, 65% to 85% recorded once. This receptor was obtained from a man between 18 and 35 years old in good health and CMV-seronegative. The rearrangement joins TRBV4-1 to TRBJ2-1; D ambiguous. Sequencing was done on a sample of PBMCs. CDR3 bases: TGCGCCAGCAGCCAAGGCTTTGGCGTAGCCAATGAGCAGTTCTTC. This encodes CASSQGFGVANEQFF.